This T cell receptor (beta chain) was found in a study of T-cell reconstitution after alpha-beta-depleted transplantation in children. The sample holds a few counts of this clonotype. Germline and junction disagree at one end, which may indicate a read error. The CDR3 sequence is 12 residues long. Germline V CDR1 and CDR2: LNHNV, YYDKDF (reference sequence). Unique molecular identifiers were built into the TCRbeta library. Using its own MiXCR run on the PCR reads, TCRdb lists one record per CDR3 protein. The sample yields some 500,000 distinct CDR3 sequences, about 18% seen once. The sequenced sample was PBMCs from the stem cell graft donor, obtained from the stem cell graft. The chain uses TRBV15 and TRBJ2-7; 9 nucleotides agree with TRBD1. This TCR derives from a human donor who donated a stem cell graft to a child with acute lymphoblastic leukemia. CDR3 nucleotide sequence: TGTGCCACCAGCAGAGGTACAGGGGGCGAGGAATTC. Protein sequence: CATSRGTGGEEF.